These 14 T cell receptor beta chains were all obtained from the same sample, sequenced in a study of cytomegalovirus exposure and HLA in healthy donors. The primer mix had 60 Vbeta and 13 Jbeta primers. TCRdb's copy holds only in-frame clones and misses some; the assay was immunoSEQ multiplex PCR. The sample has about 120,000 clones, 65% to 80% seen once. Sequencing was performed on PBMCs. These receptors came from a man younger than 35 in good health and CMV-seropositive.

As regards this clone: A junction end diverges from the germline sequence, so it may reflect a read error. CDR3 sequence: CASIWTSGSYEQYF. The CDR3 nucleotides read TGTGCCAGCATTTGGACTAGCGGGAGCTACGAGCAGTATTTC. This chain connects TRBV6-1 to TRBJ2-7; 13 nucleotides align to TRBD2. The CDR3 covers 14 residues. Germline V gene data show CDR1 as MNHNS and CDR2 as SASEGT.

This clone was seen a handful of times. The CDR3 sequence: CAISVGEGGGYEQYF. The CDR3 DNA reads as TGTGCCATCAGTGTTGGGGAGGGAGGCGGTTACGAGCAGTACTTC. The rearrangement uses TRBV10-3 and TRBJ2-7, with 7 nucleotides matching TRBD2. Germline CDR1 and CDR2: ENHRY and SYGVKD. The CDR3 has 15 residues. V was clipped by 4 bases and J by 4 bases; unmatched bases: 10.

The chain joins TRBV28 to TRBJ2-7, with unresolved D. CDR1 MDHEN and CDR2 SYDVKM come from the germline V gene. CDR3 length equals 14 residues. Trimming stripped 3 bases from V and 2 bases from J, with 11 bases between. The chain's CDR3 is CASSLGSQAYEQYF. In DNA form, the CDR3 reads TGTGCCAGCAGTTTGGGCTCGCAGGCCTACGAGCAGTACTTC. The full variable domain, completed using reference TRBV28 and TRBJ2-7, is DVKVTQSSRYLVKRTGEKVFLECVQDMDHENMFWYRQDPGLGLRLIYFSYDVKMKEKGDIPEGYSVSREKKERFSLILESASTNQTSMYLCASSLGSQAYEQYFGPGTRLTVT.

The CDR3 bases are TGTGCCAGCAGACTAGCTCCGAAAAACATTCAGTACTTC. Protein product: CASRLAPKNIQYF. The chain recombines TRBV2 with TRBJ2-4; tentatively, D is TRBD2 (6 bases). Germline V CDR1 and CDR2: SNHLY, FYNNEI. Trimming took 6 bases from V and 4 from J, leaving 10 bases between them. The CDR3 has 13 residues.

This chain links TRBV28 with TRBJ1-1, with a tentative D call TRBD1 (5 bases). This CDR3 region has 13 residues. Germline CDR1 reads MDHEN; CDR2 reads SYDVKM. V lost 6 bases and J lost 5, with 13 bases in between. In DNA form, the CDR3 reads TGTGCCAGCAGCCCCCTACAGGCTACTGAAGCTTTCTTT. It codes for CASSPLQATEAFF.

The chain combines TRBV9 with TRBJ2-7, with a weak D call TRBD2 (5 bases). Germline values: CDR1 SGDLS, CDR2 YYNGEE. V dropped 4 bases and J dropped 1 base, with 15 bases sitting between them. CDR3 size: 15 residues. The DNA for the CDR3 is TGTGCCAGCAGCCCAGAGGACTTTCATTCCTACGAGCAGTACTTC. Amino acid sequence: CASSPEDFHSYEQYF.

This clone was found a few times. V usage is TRBV5-1 and J usage is TRBJ1-6, with TRBD1 matching over 9 bases. In germline, CDR1 is SGHRS, CDR2 YFSETQ. This CDR3 contains 15 residues. J gave up 5 bases and V 0 bases, and 0 bases lay outside the gene matches. The CDR3 region is CASSLGTGDNSPLHF. The CDR3 DNA follows: TGCGCCAGCAGCTTGGGGACAGGGGATAATTCACCCCTCCACTTT.

The genes are TRBV7-3 and TRBJ2-7; D might be TRBD2 (6 bases). V gave up 5 bases and J gave up 0 bases, with 14 bases separating them. The CDR3 loop spans 15 amino acids. CDR1 and CDR2 (germline): SGHTA, FQGTGA. The DNA for the CDR3 is TGTGCCAGCAGCCCCGGTGGAGCGGGCTCCTACGAGCAGTACTTC. Protein sequence: CASSPGGAGSYEQYF.

The chain has TRBV5-1 and TRBJ2-7; 11 positions agree with TRBD2. CDR3 length equals 15 residues. Germline V gene lookup returns CDR1 SGHRS and CDR2 YFSETQ. V shed 2 bases, J shed 2 bases, and the junction held 3 bases outside the gene matches. The CDR3 spells CASSLLAGVTYEQYF. In DNA form, the CDR3 reads TGCGCCAGCAGCTTACTAGCGGGAGTGACCTACGAGCAGTACTTC.

The chain couples TRBV6-5 to TRBJ1-3; D remains ambiguous. The CDR3 runs 14 residues. Trimming left V 2 bases short and J 3 bases short, with 8 bases between. The germline gives CDR1 MNHEY, CDR2 SVGAGI. In DNA form, the CDR3 reads TGTGCCAGCAGTTACCTGAGTAGTGGAAACACCATATATTTT. Its protein product is CASSYLSSGNTIYF.

The chain is built from TRBV7-3 and TRBJ1-2; D is uncertain. This CDR3 has 16 amino acids. Germline loops: CDR1 SGHTA, CDR2 FQGTGA. Trimming shortened V by 2 bases and J by 3 bases, and 16 bases separated the two germline ends. The CDR3 sequence is CASSLLGGQTHYGYTF. The DNA for the CDR3 is TGTGCCAGCAGCTTATTGGGCGGGCAGACCCACTATGGCTACACCTTC.

The genes are TRBV6-5 and TRBJ2-1, with 8 bases that match TRBD1. This CDR3 contains 16 residues. The J segment lost 0 bases and the V segment lost 4 bases, leaving 5 bases of the junction unmatched. Per the germline V gene, CDR1 is MNHEY and CDR2 is SVGAGI. The DNA of the CDR3 is TGTGCCAGCAGTTTCCGGACAGGGAGCTCCTACAATGAGCAGTTCTTC. Its protein product is CASSFRTGSSYNEQFF.

The rearrangement joins TRBV19 to TRBJ1-5; no clear D gene. Germline CDR1 LNHDA, CDR2 SQIVND (reference sequence). The CDR3 is made up of 15 amino acids. Trimming took off 2 bases at V and 1 base at J, with 9 bases between the two ends. The CDR3 DNA sequence: TGTGCCAGTAGTATATTCGGGAGGAGCAATCAGCCCCAGCATTTT. It codes for CASSIFGRSNQPQHF.

V usage is TRBV19 and J usage is TRBJ2-2, with 9 bases lining up with TRBD2. The CDR3 totals 16 residues. The ends lost 9 bases at V and 0 bases at J; junction bases unmatched: 8. Germline-derived CDR1 and CDR2 are LNHDA and SQIVND (reference sequence). CDR3 sequence reads: CASTERGAANTGELFF. CDR3 coding DNA: TGTGCCAGCACGGAGCGGGGGGCCGCGAACACCGGGGAGCTGTTTTTT.